The 20 T cell receptor beta chains given below trace back to one sample, sequenced in a study of blood T cell repertoires in COVID-19. The data were produced by immunoSEQ multiplex PCR, yet TCRdb's version contains in-frame clones alone and is incomplete. The sample has over 110,000 clones; more than 60% are singletons. The sample taken for sequencing was peripheral blood. Receptor source: a man older than 75 with acute or convalescent COVID-19.

CDR3 sequence: CASSSRTDTDTQYF. The CDR3 DNA reads as TGTGCCAGCAGCTCACGGACAGACACAGATACGCAGTATTTT. The chain employs TRBV11-3 and TRBJ2-3; possible D gene TRBD1, 6 bases. V lost 4 bases and J lost 2, with 10 bases in between. Germline assignment: CDR1 SGHNT and CDR2 YENEEA. The CDR3 totals 14 residues.

The chain combines TRBV5-1 with TRBJ1-1; D is undetermined. The V end lost 4 bases, the J end lost 3 bases, and 10 bases lay between the germline ends. The germline V gene has CDR1 SGHRS and CDR2 YFSETQ. This CDR3 has 13 amino acids. CDR3 nucleotide sequence: TGCGCCAGCAGCACCCAGGCTGACACTGAAGCTTTCTTT. Translating gives CASSTQADTEAFF.

J is TRBJ2-3 and V is TRBV2; 7 bases agree with TRBD1. Germline values: CDR1 SNHLY, CDR2 FYNNEI. This CDR3 contains 16 residues. V trimming: 4 bases; J trimming: 1 base; junction bases outside the gene matches: 8. The CDR3 region has the DNA TGTGCCAGCAGTGGGGACAGCGTATCTGGCACAGATACGCAGTATTTT. Translating gives CASSGDSVSGTDTQYF. Together with reference TRBV2 and TRBJ2-3, the CDR3 gives the full variable domain: EPEVTQTPSHQVTQMGQEVILRCVPISNHLYFYWYRQILGQKVEFLVSFYNNEISEKSEIFDDQFSVERPDGSNFTLKIRSTKLEDSAMYFCASSGDSVSGTDTQYFGPGTRLTVL.

The J gene is TRBJ1-1, the V gene TRBV5-8; 11 bases fit TRBD1. The junction had 5 bases not matched to a gene; V was cut back by 3 bases and J by 4 bases. The V gene's germline CDR1 is SGHTS and CDR2 YDEGEE. The CDR3 contains 15 residues. The CDR3 is CASSYGQGAATEAFF. CDR3 in DNA: TGTGCCAGCAGCTACGGACAGGGGGCGGCCACTGAAGCTTTCTTT. The full variable domain, its missing parts supplied by reference TRBV5-8 and TRBJ1-1, is EAGVTQSPTHLIKTRGQQATLRCSPISGHTSVYWYQQALGLGLQFLLWYDEGEERNRGNFPPRFSGRQFPNYSSELNVNALELEDSALYLCASSYGQGAATEAFFGQGTRLTVV.

A few counts support this clone. The CDR3: CASSQEVGNQPQHF. CDR3 bases: TGTGCCAGCAGCCAAGAGGTAGGCAATCAGCCCCAGCATTTT. This sequence joins TRBV4-2 and TRBJ1-5; D gene ambiguous. The germline CDR1 and CDR2 sequences are LGHNA and YNFKEQ. Deletions cut 0 bases from V and 2 bases from J, with 5 bases between. This CDR3 comprises 14 residues.

This chain uses TRBV6-4 with TRBJ1-1, with 8 bases identical to TRBD1. V lost 8 bases to trimming and J lost 3 bases; unmatched junction nucleotides: 14. This CDR3 has 16 residues. Germline V gene sequence: CDR1 MRHNA, CDR2 SNTAGT. CDR3 loop: CASDKTGDTDDTEAFF. The CDR3 bases are TGTGCCAGCGATAAGACAGGGGACACCGATGACACTGAAGCTTTCTTT.

This chain uses TRBV7-2 with TRBJ1-2; D is unresolved. V lost 0 bases and J lost 4, with 9 bases in between. The CDR3 is made up of 14 amino acids. CDR1 is SGHTA and CDR2 is FQGNSA in the germline V gene. In DNA, the CDR3 is TGTGCCAGCAGCTTAGCGCGCTTGGTCTATGGCTACACCTTC. Translated: CASSLARLVYGYTF.

The chain employs TRBV12-3 or TRBV12-4 and TRBJ2-5; D might be TRBD2 (6 bases). The CDR3 runs to 13 residues. V was shortened by 3 bases and J by 5 bases, with 10 bases between the two germline ends. CDR3 sequence reads: CASSFGAGETQYF. In nucleotides, the CDR3 is TGTGCCAGCAGTTTTGGGGCGGGGGAGACCCAGTACTTC.

This chain connects TRBV2 to TRBJ2-2; maybe TRBD2 (6 bases). The CDR3 loop spans 16 amino acids. CDR1 and CDR2 (germline): SNHLY, FYNNEI. The V end lost 1 base, the J end lost 1 base, and 10 bases lay between the germline ends. CDR3 region: CASSEVRGRNTGELFF. The CDR3 DNA sequence: TGTGCCAGCAGTGAAGTCCGGGGGAGGAACACCGGGGAGCTGTTTTTT.

This clone was seen only a few times. This sequence joins TRBV4-3 and TRBJ2-7; D gene ambiguous. Between the trimmed V and J ends, which lost 0 bases and 1 base, there was a span of 10 bases. Germline V lookup: CDR1 LGHNA, CDR2 YSLEER. The CDR3 loop spans 15 amino acids. Here the CDR3 reads CASSQDTSTSYEQYF. CDR3 nucleotides: TGCGCCAGCAGCCAAGATACTTCTACTTCCTACGAGCAGTACTTC.

The rearrangement uses TRBV24-1 and TRBJ1-3; tentative D call: TRBD1 (5 bases). This CDR3 contains 15 residues. Germline-derived CDR1 and CDR2 are KGHDR and SFDVKD. V was pared by 3 bases and J by 2 bases, with 10 bases between. This CDR3 reads CATSDPGQPGNTIYF. The CDR3 coding sequence is TGTGCCACCAGTGATCCCGGACAACCTGGAAACACCATATATTTT.

V usage is TRBV7-8 and J usage is TRBJ1-5; the match to TRBD1 covers 8 bases. The CDR3 length is 13 residues. V was pared by 3 bases and J by 5 bases, with 0 bases of the junction left unmatched. Germline lookup yields CDR1 SGHVS and CDR2 FQNEAQ. The chain's CDR3 is CASSLDRDQPQHF. CDR3 in DNA: TGTGCCAGCAGCTTGGACAGGGATCAGCCCCAGCATTTT.

The V and J genes are TRBV27 and TRBJ2-1; possibly TRBD2 for D (6 bases). Germline V gene lookup returns CDR1 MNHEY and CDR2 SMNVEV (reference sequence). V lost 1 base to trimming and J lost 5 bases, with 18 bases between them. This CDR3 is built from 17 residues. CDR3 residues: CASSLWVAAARNNEQFF. The CDR3 DNA reads as TGTGCCAGCAGTTTATGGGTAGCGGCGGCGCGCAACAATGAGCAGTTCTTC.

In its sample, this clone was seen a few times. V gene TRBV29-1 combines with J gene TRBJ2-7; 11 nucleotides line up with TRBD2. The germline CDR1 and CDR2 sequences are SQVTM and ANQGSEA. This CDR3 is 14 amino acids long. V shed 6 bases and J 1 base; nucleotides not matched to a gene: 5. The CDR3 coding sequence is TGCAGCGTGAGCGGGACTAGCGGATCCTACGAGCAGTACTTC. It translates to CSVSGTSGSYEQYF.

This clone was found once. This chain joins TRBV9 and TRBJ2-3; D is possibly TRBD2 (5 bases). The CDR3 has 15 residues. Trimming shortened V by 3 bases and J by 2 bases, and 13 bases separated the two germline ends. The germline V gene encodes CDR1 SGDLS and CDR2 YYNGEE. The CDR3: CASSETRNPTDTQYF. For the CDR3, the DNA is TGTGCCAGCAGCGAAACTAGGAACCCCACAGATACGCAGTATTTT.

The V gene is TRBV5-8, the J gene TRBJ2-5, with 9 bases matching TRBD1. The trim removed 1 base at V and 5 bases at J, leaving 9 bases unmatched. Germline lookup yields CDR1 SGHTS and CDR2 YDEGEE. This CDR3 has 16 amino acids. CDR3 residues: CASSLLGHRGLETQYF. The CDR3 bases are TGTGCCAGCAGCTTGTTAGGCCACAGGGGGCTTGAGACCCAGTACTTC.

The V gene is TRBV6-5, the J gene TRBJ2-7; tentatively, D is TRBD1 (5 bases). The V gene lost 8 bases and the J gene lost 3 bases, with 11 bases spanning the gap. Germline lookup yields CDR1 MNHEY and CDR2 SVGAGI. CDR3 length: 12 amino acids. In nucleotides, the CDR3 is TGTGCCAGCCAAACAGGAGACTACGAGCAGTACTTC. Protein sequence: CASQTGDYEQYF.

This chain uses TRBV7-9 with TRBJ2-2, with TRBD2 matching over 7 bases. Per the germline V gene, CDR1 is SEHNR and CDR2 is FQNEAQ (reference sequence). CDR3 length: 16 residues. After removal of 5 bases from V and 4 bases from J, the junction contained 10 bases not matched to a gene. CDR3 protein: CASSHASGVFTGELFF. The CDR3 DNA reads TGTGCCAGCAGCCATGCCAGCGGGGTTTTCACCGGGGAGCTGTTTTTT. Drawing the rest from reference TRBV7-9 and TRBJ2-2, the complete variable domain is DTGVSQNPRHKITKRGQNVTFRCDPISEHNRLYWYRQTLGQGPEFLTYFQNEAQLEKSRLLSDRFSAERPKGSFSTLEIQRTEQGDSAMYLCASSHASGVFTGELFFGEGSRLTVL.

The rearrangement joins TRBV7-8 to TRBJ2-1, with 13 positions matching TRBD2. Germline V gives CDR1 SGHVS, CDR2 FQNEAQ. CDR3 length: 15 amino acids. The junction had 2 bases not matched to a gene; V was cut back by 5 bases and J by 4 bases. The CDR3 region is CASSLLAGGYNEQFF. CDR3 DNA sequence: TGTGCCAGCAGCCTACTAGCGGGGGGGTACAATGAGCAGTTCTTC. Supplemented by reference TRBV7-8 and TRBJ2-1, the full variable domain reads GAGVSQSPRYKVAKRGQDVALRCDPISGHVSLFWYQQALGQGPEFLTYFQNEAQLDKSGLPSDRFFAERPEGSVSTLKIQRTQQEDSAVYLCASSLLAGGYNEQFFGPGTRLTVL.

This sequence joins TRBV28 and TRBJ1-5; weak D call: TRBD1 (6 bases). Germline V gene sequence: CDR1 MDHEN, CDR2 SYDVKM. The germline V and J ends were trimmed by 8 bases and 1 base, with 12 bases remaining between them. CDR3 length equals 14 residues. The CDR3 reads CASEGGLSNQPQHF. The CDR3 DNA follows: TGTGCCAGCGAGGGGGGGTTGAGCAATCAGCCCCAGCATTTT.